Described below is a single TCR beta chain sequence and its context. The sample originates from a study of blood T cell repertoires in COVID-19. The protocol was immunoSEQ multiplex PCR, while the TCRdb copy is restricted to in-frame clones and leaves out a portion. The repertoire consists of some 200,000 clones, with roughly 89% occurring once and the leading ten covering under 15%. The junction had 1 base not matched to a gene; V was cut back by 0 bases and J by 1 base. Germline V gives CDR1 SGDLS, CDR2 YYNGEE. The CDR3 sequence is 16 residues long. The J gene is TRBJ2-2, the V gene TRBV9, with 9 nucleotides matching TRBD2. The TCR was taken from a woman between 65 and 79 years old with COVID-19, enrolled during active disease. Material for sequencing was peripheral blood. CDR3 sequence: CASSVETSGNTGELFF. As DNA, the CDR3 is TGTGCCAGCAGCGTAGAGACTAGCGGGAACACCGGGGAGCTGTTTTTT.